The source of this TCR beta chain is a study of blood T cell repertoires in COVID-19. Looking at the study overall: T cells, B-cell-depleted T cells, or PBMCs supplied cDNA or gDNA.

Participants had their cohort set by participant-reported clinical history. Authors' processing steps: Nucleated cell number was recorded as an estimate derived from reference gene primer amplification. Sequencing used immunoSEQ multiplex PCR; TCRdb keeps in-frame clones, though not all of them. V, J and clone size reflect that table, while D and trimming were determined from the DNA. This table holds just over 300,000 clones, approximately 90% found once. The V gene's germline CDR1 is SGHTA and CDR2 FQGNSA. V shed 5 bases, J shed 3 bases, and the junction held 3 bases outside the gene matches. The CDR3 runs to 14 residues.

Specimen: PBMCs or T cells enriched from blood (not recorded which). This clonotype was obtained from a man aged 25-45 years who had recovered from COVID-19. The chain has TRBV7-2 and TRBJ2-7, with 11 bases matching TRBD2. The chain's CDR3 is CASSRLAGNYEQYF. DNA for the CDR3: TGTGCCAGCAGCAGACTAGCGGGGAACTACGAGCAGTACTTC.